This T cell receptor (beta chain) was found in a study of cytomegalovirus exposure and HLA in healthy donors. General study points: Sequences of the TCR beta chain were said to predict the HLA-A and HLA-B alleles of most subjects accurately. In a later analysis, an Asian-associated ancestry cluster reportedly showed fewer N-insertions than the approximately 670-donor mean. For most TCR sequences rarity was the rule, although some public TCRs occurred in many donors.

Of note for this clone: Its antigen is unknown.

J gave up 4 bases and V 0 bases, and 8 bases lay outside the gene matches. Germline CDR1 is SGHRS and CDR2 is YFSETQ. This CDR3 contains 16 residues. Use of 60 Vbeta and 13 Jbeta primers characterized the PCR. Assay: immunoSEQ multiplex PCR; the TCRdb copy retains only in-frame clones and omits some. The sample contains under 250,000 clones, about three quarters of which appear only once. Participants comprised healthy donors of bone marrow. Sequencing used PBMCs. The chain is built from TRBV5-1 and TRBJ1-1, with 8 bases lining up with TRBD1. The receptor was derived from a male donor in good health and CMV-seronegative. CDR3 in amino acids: CASSLAHTGGGTEAFF. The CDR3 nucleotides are TGCGCCAGCAGCTTGGCCCACACAGGGGGAGGCACTGAAGCTTTCTTT. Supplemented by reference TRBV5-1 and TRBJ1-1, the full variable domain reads KAGVTQTPRYLIKTRGQQVTLSCSPISGHRSVSWYQQTPGQGLQFLFEYFSETQRNKGNFPGRFSGRQFSNSRSEMNVSTLELGDSALYLCASSLAHTGGGTEAFFGQGTRLTVV.